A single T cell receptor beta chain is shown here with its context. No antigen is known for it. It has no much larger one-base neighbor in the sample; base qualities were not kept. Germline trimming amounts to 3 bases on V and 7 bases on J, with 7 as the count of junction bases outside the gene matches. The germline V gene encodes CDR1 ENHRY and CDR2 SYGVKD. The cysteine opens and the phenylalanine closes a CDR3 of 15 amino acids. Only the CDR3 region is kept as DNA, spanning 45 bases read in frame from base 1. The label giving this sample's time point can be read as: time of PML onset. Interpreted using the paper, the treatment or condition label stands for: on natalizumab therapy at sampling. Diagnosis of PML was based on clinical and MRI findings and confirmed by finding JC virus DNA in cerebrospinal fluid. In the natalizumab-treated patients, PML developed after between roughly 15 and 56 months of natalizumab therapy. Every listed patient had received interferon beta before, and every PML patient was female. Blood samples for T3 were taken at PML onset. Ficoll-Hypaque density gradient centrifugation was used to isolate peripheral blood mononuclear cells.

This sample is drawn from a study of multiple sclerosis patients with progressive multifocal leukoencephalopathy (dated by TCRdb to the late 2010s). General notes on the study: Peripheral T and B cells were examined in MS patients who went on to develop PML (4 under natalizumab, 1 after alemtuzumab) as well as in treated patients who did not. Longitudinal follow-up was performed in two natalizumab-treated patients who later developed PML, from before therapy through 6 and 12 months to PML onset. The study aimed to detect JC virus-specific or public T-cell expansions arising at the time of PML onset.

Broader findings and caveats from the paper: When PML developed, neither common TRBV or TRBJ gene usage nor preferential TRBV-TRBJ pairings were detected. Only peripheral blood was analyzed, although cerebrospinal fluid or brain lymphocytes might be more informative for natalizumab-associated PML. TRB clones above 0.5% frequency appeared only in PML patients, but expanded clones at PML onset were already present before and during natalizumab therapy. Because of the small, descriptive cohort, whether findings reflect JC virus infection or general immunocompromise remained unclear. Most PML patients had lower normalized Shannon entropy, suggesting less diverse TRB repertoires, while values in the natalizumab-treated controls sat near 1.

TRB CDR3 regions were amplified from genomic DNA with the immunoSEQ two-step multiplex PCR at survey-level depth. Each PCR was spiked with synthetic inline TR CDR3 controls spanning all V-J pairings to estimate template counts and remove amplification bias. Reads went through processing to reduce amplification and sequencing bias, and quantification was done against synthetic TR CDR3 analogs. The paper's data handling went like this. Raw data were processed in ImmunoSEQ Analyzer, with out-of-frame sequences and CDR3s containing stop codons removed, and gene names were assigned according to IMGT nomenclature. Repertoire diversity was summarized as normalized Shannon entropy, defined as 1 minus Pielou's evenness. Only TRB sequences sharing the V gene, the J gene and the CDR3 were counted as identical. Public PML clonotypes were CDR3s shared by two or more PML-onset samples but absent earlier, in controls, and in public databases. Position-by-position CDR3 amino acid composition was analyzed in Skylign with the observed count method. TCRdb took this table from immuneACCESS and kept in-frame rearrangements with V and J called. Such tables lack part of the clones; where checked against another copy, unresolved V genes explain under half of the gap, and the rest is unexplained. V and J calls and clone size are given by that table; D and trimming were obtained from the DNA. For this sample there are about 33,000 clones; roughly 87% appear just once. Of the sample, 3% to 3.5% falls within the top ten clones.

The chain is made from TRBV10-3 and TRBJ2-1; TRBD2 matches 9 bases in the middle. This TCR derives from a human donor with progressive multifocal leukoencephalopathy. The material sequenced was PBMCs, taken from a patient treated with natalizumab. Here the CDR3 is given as CAISELAGLVNEQFF. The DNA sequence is TGTGCCATCAGTGAACTAGCGGGCCTTGTGAATGAGCAGTTCTTC.